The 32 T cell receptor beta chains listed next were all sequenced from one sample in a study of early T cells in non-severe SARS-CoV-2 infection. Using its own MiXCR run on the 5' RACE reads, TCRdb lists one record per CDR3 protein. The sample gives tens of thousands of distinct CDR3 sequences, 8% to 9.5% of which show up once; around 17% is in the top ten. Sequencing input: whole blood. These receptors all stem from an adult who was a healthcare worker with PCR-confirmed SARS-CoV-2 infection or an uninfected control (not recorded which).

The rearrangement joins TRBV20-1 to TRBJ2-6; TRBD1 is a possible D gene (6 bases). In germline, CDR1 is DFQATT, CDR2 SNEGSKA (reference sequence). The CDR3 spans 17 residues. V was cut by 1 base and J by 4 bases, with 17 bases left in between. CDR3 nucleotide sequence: TGCAGTGCTAGAGTACCCGTACAGGGTCTGGGGGCCAACGTCCTGACTTTC. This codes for CSARVPVQGLGANVLTF.

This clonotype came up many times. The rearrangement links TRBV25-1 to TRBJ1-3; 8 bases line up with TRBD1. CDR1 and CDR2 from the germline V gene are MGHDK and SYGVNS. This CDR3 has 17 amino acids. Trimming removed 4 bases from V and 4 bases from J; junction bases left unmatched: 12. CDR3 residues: CASSATDRAGSGNTIYF. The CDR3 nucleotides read TGTGCCAGCAGTGCAACGGACAGGGCTGGATCCGGAAACACCATATATTTT.

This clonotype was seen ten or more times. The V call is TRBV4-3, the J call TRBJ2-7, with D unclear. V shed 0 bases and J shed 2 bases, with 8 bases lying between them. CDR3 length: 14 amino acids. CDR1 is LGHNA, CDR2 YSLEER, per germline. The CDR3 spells CASSQDLGTYEQYF. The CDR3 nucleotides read TGCGCCAGCAGCCAAGATCTCGGCACCTACGAGCAGTACTTC.

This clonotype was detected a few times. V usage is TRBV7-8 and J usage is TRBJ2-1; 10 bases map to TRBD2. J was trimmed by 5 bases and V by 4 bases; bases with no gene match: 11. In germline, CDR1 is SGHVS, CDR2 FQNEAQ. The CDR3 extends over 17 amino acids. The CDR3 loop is CASSSRTGLATNNEQFF. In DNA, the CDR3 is TGTGCCAGCAGCTCCCGCACGGGACTAGCGACAAACAATGAGCAGTTCTTC. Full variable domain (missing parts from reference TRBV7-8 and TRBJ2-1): GAGVSQSPRYKVAKRGQDVALRCDPISGHVSLFWYQQALGQGPEFLTYFQNEAQLDKSGLPSDRFFAERPEGSVSTLKIQRTQQEDSAVYLCASSSRTGLATNNEQFFGPGTRLTVL.

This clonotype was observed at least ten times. This CDR3 reads CASKPGIATDTQYF. CDR3 sequence (DNA): TGTGCCAGCAAACCCGGGATAGCAACAGATACGCAGTATTTT. V and J are TRBV7-9 and TRBJ2-3; TRBD2 might be the D (5 bases). With 7 bases removed from V and 3 bases from J, the gap between germline ends came to 14 bases. The CDR3 runs to 14 residues. CDR1 SEHNR and CDR2 FQNEAQ come from the germline V gene (reference sequence).

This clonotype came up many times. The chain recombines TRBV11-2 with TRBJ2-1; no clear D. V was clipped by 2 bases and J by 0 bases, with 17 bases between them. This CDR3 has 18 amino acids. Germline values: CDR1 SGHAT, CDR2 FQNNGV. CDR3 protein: CASSLQPNRRISYNEQFF. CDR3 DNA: TGTGCCAGCAGCTTACAGCCAAACAGACGCATCTCCTACAATGAGCAGTTCTTC.

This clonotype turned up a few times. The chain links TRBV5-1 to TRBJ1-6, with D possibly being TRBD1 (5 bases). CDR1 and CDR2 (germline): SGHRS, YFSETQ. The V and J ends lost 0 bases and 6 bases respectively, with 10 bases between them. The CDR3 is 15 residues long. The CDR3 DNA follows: TGCGCCAGCAGCTTGGCAGGGATCGGTAATTCACCCCTCCACTTT. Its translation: CASSLAGIGNSPLHF.

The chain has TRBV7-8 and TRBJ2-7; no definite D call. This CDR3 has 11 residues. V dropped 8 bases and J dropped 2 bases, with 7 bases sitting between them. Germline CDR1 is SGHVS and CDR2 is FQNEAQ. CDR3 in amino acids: CASVGAYEQYF. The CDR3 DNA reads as TGTGCCAGCGTAGGAGCCTACGAGCAGTACTTC.

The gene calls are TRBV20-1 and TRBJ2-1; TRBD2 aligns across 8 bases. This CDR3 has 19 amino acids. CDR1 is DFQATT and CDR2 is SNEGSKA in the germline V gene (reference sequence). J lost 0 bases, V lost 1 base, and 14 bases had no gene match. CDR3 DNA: TGCAGTGCTAGAGGACAAGACTATCCCAGCGGGAGCTCCTACAATGAGCAGTTCTTC. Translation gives CSARGQDYPSGSSYNEQFF.

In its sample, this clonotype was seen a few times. CDR3 protein: CASSKYLEETQYF. The CDR3 nucleotides are TGTGCCAGCAGCAAATACCTTGAGGAGACCCAGTACTTC. V gene TRBV5-4 combines with J gene TRBJ2-5; D remains ambiguous. CDR3 size: 13 residues. In germline, CDR1 is SGHNT, CDR2 YYREEE (reference sequence). The V end lost 4 bases, the J end lost 5 bases, and 12 bases lay between the germline ends.

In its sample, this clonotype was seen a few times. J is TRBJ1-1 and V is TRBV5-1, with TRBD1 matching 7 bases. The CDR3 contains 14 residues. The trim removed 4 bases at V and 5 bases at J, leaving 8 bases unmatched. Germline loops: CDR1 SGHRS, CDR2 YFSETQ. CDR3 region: CASSAKGAETEAFF. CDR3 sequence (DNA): TGCGCCAGCAGCGCGAAGGGGGCGGAGACTGAAGCTTTCTTT.

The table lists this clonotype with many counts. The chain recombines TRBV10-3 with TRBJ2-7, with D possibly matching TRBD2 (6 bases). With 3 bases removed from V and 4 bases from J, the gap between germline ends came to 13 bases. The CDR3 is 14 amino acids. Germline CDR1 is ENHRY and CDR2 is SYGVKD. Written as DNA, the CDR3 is TGTGCCATCAGTGAAACAGCGGCGGGGTACGAGCAGTACTTC. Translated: CAISETAAGYEQYF.

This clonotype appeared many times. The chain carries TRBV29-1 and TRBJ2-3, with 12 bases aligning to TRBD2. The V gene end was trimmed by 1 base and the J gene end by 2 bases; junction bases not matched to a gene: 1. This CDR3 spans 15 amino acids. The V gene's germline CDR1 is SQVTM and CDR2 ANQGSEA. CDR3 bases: TGCAGCGTTGAAGGACTAGCGGGAGTCACAGATACGCAGTATTTT. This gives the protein CSVEGLAGVTDTQYF.

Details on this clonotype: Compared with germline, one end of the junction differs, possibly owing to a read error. CDR3 bases: TGTGCCAGCAGGTGGGGTGGACAGGGGGCCTACAGTGAGCAGTTCTTC. Translation: CASRWGGQGAYSEQFF. This chain joins TRBV5-4 and TRBJ2-1; 11 nucleotides agree with TRBD1. CDR1 SGHNT and CDR2 YYREEE come from the germline V gene (reference sequence). The CDR3 is 16 amino acids.

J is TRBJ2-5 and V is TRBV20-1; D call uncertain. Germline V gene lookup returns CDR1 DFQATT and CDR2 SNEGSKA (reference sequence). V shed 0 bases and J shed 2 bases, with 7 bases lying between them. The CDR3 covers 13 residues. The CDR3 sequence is CSARDHSQETQYF. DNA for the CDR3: TGCAGTGCTAGAGATCACTCGCAAGAGACCCAGTACTTC.

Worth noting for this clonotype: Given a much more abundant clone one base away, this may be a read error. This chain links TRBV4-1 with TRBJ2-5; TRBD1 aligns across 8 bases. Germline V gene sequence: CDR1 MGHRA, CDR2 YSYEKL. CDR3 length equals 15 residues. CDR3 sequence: CASRQDLRGRVTQYF. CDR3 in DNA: TGCGCCAGCCGCCAAGATCTCAGGGGGCGAGTGACCCAGTACTTC.

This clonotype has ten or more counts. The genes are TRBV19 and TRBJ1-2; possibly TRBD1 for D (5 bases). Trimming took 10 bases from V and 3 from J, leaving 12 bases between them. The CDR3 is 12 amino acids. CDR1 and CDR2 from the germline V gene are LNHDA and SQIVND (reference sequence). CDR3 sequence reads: CATTGLHYGYTF. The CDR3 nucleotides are TGTGCCACCACGGGGCTTCACTATGGCTACACCTTC.

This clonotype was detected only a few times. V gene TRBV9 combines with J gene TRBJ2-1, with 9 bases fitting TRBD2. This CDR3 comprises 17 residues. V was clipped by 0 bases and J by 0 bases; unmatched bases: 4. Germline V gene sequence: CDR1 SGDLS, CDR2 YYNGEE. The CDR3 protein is CASSVASGASSYNEQFF. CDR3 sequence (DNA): TGTGCCAGCAGCGTAGCTAGCGGGGCCAGCTCCTACAATGAGCAGTTCTTC.

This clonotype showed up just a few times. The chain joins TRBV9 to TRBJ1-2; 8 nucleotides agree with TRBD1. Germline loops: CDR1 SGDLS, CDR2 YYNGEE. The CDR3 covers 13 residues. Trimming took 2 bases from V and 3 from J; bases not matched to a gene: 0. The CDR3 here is CASSVGQDYGYTF. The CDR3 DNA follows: TGTGCCAGCAGCGTGGGACAGGACTATGGCTACACCTTC.

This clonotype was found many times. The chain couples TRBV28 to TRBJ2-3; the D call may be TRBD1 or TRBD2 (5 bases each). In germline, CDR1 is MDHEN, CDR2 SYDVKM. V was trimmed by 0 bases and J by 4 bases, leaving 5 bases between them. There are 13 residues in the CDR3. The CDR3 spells CASSLWGADTQYF. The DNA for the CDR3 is TGTGCCAGCAGTTTATGGGGGGCAGATACGCAGTATTTT.

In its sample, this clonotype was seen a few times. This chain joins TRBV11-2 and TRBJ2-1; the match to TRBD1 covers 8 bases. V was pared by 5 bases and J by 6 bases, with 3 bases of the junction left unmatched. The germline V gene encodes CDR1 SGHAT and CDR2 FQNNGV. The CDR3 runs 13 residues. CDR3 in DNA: TGTGCCAGCAGCCCGGACAGGGCCAATGAGCAGTTCTTC. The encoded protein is CASSPDRANEQFF.

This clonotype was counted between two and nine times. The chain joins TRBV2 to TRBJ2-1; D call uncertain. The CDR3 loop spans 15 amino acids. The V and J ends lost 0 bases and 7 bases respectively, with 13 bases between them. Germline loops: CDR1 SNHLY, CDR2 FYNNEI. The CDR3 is CASSEALMGTNEQFF. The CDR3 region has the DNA TGTGCCAGCAGTGAAGCGCTTATGGGTACTAATGAGCAGTTCTTC.

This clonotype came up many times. The CDR3 reads CASSLGDTSGRWVDTQYF. The CDR3 nucleotides read TGTGCCAGCAGCTTAGGGGACACTAGCGGGAGATGGGTAGATACGCAGTATTTT. V is TRBV7-2 and J is TRBJ2-3, with 11 bases lining up with TRBD2. Trimming took 1 base from V and 5 from J; bases not matched to a gene: 11. The CDR3 spans 18 residues. Germline V lookup: CDR1 SGHTA, CDR2 FQGNSA. The full variable domain, with the rest looked up from reference TRBV7-2 and TRBJ2-3, is GAGVSQSPSNKVTEKGKDVELRCDPISGHTALYWYRQSLGQGLEFLIYFQGNSAPDKSGLPSDRFSAERTGGSVSTLTIQRTQQEDSAVYLCASSLGDTSGRWVDTQYFGPGTRLTVL.

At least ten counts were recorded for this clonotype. In DNA, the CDR3 is TGTGCCAGCAGGGCTCGAGGAAGTCTGAGAGCCGGGGAGCTGTTTTTT. Amino acids: CASRARGSLRAGELFF. The V and J genes are TRBV2 and TRBJ2-2; D ambiguous. The CDR3 length is 16 residues. The V gene's germline CDR1 is SNHLY and CDR2 FYNNEI. Trimming took off 6 bases at V and 6 bases at J, with 20 bases between the two ends. Full variable domain (rest looked up from reference TRBV2 and TRBJ2-2): EPEVTQTPSHQVTQMGQEVILRCVPISNHLYFYWYRQILGQKVEFLVSFYNNEISEKSEIFDDQFSVERPDGSNFTLKIRSTKLEDSAMYFCASRARGSLRAGELFFGEGSRLTVL.

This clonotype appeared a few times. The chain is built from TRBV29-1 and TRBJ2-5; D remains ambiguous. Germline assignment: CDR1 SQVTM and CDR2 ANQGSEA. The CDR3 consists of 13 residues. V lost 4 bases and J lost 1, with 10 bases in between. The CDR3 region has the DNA TGCAGCGTTGGAACCCAAATCCAAGAGACCCAGTACTTC. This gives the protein CSVGTQIQETQYF.

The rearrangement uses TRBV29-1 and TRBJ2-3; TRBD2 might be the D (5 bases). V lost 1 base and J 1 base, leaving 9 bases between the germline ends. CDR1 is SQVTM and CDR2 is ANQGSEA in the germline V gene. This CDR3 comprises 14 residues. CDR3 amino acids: CSVEVSRGTDTQYF. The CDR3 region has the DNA TGCAGCGTTGAAGTCTCGAGGGGCACAGATACGCAGTATTTT.

The CDR3 DNA reads TGTGCCAGCACTCCGTCAAAGGGGACGAAACTTAATGAGCAGTTCTTC. It is translated as CASTPSKGTKLNEQFF. The V and J genes are TRBV27 and TRBJ2-1; D is tentatively TRBD1 or TRBD2 (5 bases each). Per germline, CDR1 MNHEY and CDR2 SMNVEV (reference sequence). The CDR3 runs 16 residues. V shed 7 bases and J shed 7 bases, with 23 bases lying between them.

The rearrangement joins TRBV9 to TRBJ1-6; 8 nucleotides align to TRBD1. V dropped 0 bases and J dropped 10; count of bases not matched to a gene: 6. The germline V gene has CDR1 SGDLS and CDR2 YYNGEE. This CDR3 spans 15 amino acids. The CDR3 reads CASSVEGRGQSPLHF. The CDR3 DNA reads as TGTGCCAGCAGCGTAGAGGGCAGGGGGCAATCACCCCTCCACTTT.

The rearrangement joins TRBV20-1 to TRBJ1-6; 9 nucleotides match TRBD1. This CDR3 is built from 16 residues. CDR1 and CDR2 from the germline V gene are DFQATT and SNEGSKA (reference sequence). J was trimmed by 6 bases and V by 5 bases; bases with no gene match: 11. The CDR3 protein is CSAPPGQGGSNSPLHF. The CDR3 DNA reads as TGCAGTGCTCCGCCGGGACAGGGTGGTAGTAATTCACCCCTCCACTTT.

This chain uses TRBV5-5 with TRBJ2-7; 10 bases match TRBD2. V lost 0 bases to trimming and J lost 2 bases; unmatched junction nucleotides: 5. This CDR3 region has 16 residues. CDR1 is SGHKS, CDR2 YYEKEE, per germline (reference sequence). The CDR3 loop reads CASSLAELAGTYEQYF. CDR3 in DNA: TGTGCCAGCAGCTTGGCCGAACTAGCGGGGACCTACGAGCAGTACTTC.

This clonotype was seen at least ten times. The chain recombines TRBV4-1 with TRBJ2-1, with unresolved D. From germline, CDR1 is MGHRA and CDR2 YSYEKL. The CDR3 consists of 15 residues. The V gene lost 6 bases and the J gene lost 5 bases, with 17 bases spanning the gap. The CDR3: CASRGFSSKDNEQFF. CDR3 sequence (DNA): TGCGCCAGCAGGGGGTTCTCGAGTAAGGACAATGAGCAGTTCTTC.

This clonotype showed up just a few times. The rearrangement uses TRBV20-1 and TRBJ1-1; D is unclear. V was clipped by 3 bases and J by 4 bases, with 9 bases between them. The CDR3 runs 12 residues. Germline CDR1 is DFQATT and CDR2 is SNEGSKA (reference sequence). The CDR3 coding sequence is TGCAGTGCTAGTGAGTTGAGCACTGAAGCTTTCTTT. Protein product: CSASELSTEAFF.